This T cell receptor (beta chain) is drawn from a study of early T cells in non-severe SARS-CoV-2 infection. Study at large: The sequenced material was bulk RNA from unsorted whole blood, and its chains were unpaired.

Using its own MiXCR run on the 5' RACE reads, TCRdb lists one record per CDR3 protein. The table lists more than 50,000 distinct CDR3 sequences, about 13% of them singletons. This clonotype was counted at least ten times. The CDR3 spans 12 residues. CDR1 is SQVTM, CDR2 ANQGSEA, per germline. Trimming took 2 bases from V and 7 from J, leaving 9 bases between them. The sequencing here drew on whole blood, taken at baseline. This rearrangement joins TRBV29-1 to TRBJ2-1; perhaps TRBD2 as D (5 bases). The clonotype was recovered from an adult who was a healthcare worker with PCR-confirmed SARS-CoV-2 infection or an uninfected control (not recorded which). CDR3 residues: CSVELRVNEQFF. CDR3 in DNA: TGCAGCGTTGAATTGCGGGTAAATGAGCAGTTCTTC.